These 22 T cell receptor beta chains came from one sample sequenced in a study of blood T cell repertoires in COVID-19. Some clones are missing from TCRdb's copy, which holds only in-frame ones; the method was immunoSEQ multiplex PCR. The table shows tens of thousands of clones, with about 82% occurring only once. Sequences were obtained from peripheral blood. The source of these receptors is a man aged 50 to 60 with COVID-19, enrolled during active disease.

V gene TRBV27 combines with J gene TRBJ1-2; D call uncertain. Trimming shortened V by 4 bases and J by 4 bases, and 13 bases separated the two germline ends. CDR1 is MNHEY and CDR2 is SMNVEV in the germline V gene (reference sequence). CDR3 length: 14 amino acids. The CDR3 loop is CASSSTHISYGYTF. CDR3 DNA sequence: TGTGCCAGCAGTTCAACCCATATCAGCTATGGCTACACCTTC.

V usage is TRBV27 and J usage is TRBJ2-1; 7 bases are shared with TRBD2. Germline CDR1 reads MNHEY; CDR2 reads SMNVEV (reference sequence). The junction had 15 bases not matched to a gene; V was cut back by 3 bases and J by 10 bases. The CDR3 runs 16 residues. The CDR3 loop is CASSFSPGGLEREQFF. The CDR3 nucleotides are TGTGCCAGCAGTTTCTCGCCGGGAGGACTCGAGAGGGAGCAGTTCTTC.

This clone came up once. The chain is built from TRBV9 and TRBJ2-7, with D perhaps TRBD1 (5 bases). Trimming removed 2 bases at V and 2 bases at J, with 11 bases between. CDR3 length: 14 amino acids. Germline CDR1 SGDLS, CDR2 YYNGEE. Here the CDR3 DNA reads TGTGCCAGCAGCGTCCGACAGCCAACCTACGAGCAGTACTTC. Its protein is CASSVRQPTYEQYF. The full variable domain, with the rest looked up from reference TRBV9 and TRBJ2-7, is DSGVTQTPKHLITATGQRVTLRCSPRSGDLSVYWYQQSLDQGLQFLIQYYNGEERAKGNILERFSAQQFPDLHSELNLSSLELGDSALYFCASSVRQPTYEQYFGPGTRLTVT.

The CDR3 is CASSLGQSDYGYTF. The DNA of the CDR3 is TGCGCCAGCAGCTTGGGGCAGTCTGACTATGGCTACACCTTC. The rearrangement uses TRBV5-1 and TRBJ1-2, with no clear D. CDR3 length equals 14 residues. The V end lost 0 bases, the J end lost 3 bases, and 9 bases lay between the germline ends. Germline CDR1 SGHRS, CDR2 YFSETQ.

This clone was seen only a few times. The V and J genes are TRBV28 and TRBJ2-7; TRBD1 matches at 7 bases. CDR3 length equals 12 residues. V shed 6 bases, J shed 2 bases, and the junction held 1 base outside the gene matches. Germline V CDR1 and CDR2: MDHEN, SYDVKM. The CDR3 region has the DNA TGTGCCAGCAGGGGACAGACCTACGAGCAGTACTTC. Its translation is CASRGQTYEQYF.

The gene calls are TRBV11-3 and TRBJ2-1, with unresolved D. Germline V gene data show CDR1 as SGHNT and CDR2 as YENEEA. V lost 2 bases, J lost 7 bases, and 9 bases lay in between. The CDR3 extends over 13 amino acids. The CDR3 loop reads CASSLQQRNEQFF. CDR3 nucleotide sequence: TGTGCCAGCAGCTTACAACAACGAAATGAGCAGTTCTTC.

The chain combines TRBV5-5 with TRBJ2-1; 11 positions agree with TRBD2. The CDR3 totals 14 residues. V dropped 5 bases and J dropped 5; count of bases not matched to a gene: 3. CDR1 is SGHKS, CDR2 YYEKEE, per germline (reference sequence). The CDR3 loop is CASRGLAVNNEQFF. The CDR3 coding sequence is TGTGCCAGCAGGGGACTAGCGGTCAACAATGAGCAGTTCTTC.

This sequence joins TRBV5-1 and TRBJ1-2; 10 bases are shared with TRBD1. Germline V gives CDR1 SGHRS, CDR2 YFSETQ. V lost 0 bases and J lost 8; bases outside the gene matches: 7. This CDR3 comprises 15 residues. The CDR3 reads CASSLATGGEWGYTF. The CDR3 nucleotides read TGCGCCAGCAGCTTGGCGACAGGGGGCGAATGGGGCTACACCTTC.

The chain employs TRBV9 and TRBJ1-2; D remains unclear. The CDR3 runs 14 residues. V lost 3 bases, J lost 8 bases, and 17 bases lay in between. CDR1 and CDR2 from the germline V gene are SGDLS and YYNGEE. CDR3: CASSAGRAVRGYTF. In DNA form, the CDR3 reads TGTGCCAGCAGCGCCGGGAGGGCGGTGCGCGGCTACACCTTC.

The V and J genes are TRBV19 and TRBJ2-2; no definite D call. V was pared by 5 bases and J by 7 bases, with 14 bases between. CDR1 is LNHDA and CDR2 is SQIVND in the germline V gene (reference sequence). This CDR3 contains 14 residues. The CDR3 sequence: CASSPGWVGGELFF. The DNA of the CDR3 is TGTGCCAGTAGTCCCGGGTGGGTTGGCGGGGAGCTGTTTTTT.

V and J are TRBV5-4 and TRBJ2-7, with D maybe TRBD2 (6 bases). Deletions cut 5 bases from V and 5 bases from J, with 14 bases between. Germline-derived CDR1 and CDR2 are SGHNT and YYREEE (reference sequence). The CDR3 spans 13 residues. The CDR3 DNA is TGTGCCAGCAGATACGGGACTTCCCACGAGCAGTACTTC. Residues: CASRYGTSHEQYF. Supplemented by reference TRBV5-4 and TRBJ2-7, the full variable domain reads ETGVTQSPTHLIKTRGQQVTLRCSSQSGHNTVSWYQQALGQGPQFIFQYYREEENGRGNFPPRFSGLQFPNYSSELNVNALELDDSALYLCASRYGTSHEQYFGPGTRLTVT.

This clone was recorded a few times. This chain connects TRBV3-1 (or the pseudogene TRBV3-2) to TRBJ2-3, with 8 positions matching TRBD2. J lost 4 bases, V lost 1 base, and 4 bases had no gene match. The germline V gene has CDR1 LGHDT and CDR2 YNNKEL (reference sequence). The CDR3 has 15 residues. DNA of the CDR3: TGTGCCAGCAGCCAAGGAGCGGGAGAAGCAGATACGCAGTATTTT. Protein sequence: CASSQGAGEADTQYF.

The CDR3 spells CASSREGGPNTEAFF. CDR3 sequence (DNA): TGTGCCAGCAGCCGGGAGGGGGGCCCGAACACTGAAGCTTTCTTT. This chain joins TRBV3-1 (or the pseudogene TRBV3-2) and TRBJ1-1; TRBD1 might be the D (6 bases). V was pared by 4 bases and J by 1 base, with 13 bases between. This CDR3 comprises 15 residues. From germline, CDR1 is LGHDT and CDR2 YNNKEL (reference sequence).

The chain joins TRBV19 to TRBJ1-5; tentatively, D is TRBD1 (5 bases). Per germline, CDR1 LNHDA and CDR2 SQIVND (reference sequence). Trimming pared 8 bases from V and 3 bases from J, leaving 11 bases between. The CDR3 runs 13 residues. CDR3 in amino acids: CASAGGSNQPQHF. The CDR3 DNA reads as TGTGCCAGTGCGGGGGGATCCAATCAGCCCCAGCATTTT.

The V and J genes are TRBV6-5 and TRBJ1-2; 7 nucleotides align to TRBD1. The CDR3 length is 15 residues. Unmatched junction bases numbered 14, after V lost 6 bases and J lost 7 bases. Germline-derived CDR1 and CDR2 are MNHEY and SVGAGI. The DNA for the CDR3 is TGTGCCAGCAGACTACCTCCGGGACAGACTCTTGGCTACACCTTC. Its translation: CASRLPPGQTLGYTF.

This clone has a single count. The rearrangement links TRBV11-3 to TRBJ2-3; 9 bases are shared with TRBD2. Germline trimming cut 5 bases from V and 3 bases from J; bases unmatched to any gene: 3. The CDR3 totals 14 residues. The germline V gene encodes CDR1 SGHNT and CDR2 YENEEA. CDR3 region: CASSGLAPTDTQYF. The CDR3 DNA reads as TGTGCCAGCAGCGGACTAGCGCCAACAGATACGCAGTATTTT.

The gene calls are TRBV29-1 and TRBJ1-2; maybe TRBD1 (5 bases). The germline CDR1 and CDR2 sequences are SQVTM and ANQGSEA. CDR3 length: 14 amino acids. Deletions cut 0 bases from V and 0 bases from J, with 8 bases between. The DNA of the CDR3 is TGCAGCGTTGAAGAGGGCAGGGCTAACTATGGCTACACCTTC. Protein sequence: CSVEEGRANYGYTF.

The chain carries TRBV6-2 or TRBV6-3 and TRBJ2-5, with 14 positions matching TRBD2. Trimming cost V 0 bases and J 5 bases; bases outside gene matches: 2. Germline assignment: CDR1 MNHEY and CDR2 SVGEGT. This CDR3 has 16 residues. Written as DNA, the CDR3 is TGTGCCAGCAGTTACTCCCGACTAGCGGGAGGGGAGACCCAGTACTTC. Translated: CASSYSRLAGGETQYF.

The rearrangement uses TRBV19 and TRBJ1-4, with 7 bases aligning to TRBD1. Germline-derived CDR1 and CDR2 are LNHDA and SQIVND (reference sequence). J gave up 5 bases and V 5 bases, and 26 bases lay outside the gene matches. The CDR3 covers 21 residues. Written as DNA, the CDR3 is TGTGCCAGTAGTCCTGACTCGAGACTTACGACTCTGGACAGGCCAAATGAAAAACTGTTTTTT. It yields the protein CASSPDSRLTTLDRPNEKLFF.

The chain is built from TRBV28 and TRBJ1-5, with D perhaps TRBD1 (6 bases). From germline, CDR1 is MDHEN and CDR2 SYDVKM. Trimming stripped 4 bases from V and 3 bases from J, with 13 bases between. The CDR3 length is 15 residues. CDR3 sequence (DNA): TGTGCCAGCAGTTCCCTGCGGGGGGCCAATCAGCCCCAGCATTTT. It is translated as CASSSLRGANQPQHF. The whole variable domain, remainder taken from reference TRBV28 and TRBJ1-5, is DVKVTQSSRYLVKRTGEKVFLECVQDMDHENMFWYRQDPGLGLRLIYFSYDVKMKEKGDIPEGYSVSREKKERFSLILESASTNQTSMYLCASSSLRGANQPQHFGDGTRLSIL.

Here the CDR3 DNA reads TGCGCCAGCAGGATTCGACAGGGGATTTTAGAGACCCAGTACTTC. This gives the protein CASRIRQGILETQYF. V and J are TRBV10-1 and TRBJ2-5; 8 bases align to TRBD1. The germline gives CDR1 WNHNN, CDR2 SYGVQD (reference sequence). The V gene end was trimmed by 6 bases and the J gene end by 4 bases; junction bases not matched to a gene: 10. CDR3 length: 15 residues.

CDR3 bases: TGTGCCAGCAGTTATAGTTGGACAGCCATGAACACTGAAGCTTTCTTT. Its translation: CASSYSWTAMNTEAFF. J is TRBJ1-1 and V is TRBV6-5; tentatively, D is TRBD1 (6 bases). The germline V and J ends were trimmed by 3 bases and 0 bases, with 14 bases remaining between them. This CDR3 comprises 16 residues. Germline V gene sequence: CDR1 MNHEY, CDR2 SVGAGI.